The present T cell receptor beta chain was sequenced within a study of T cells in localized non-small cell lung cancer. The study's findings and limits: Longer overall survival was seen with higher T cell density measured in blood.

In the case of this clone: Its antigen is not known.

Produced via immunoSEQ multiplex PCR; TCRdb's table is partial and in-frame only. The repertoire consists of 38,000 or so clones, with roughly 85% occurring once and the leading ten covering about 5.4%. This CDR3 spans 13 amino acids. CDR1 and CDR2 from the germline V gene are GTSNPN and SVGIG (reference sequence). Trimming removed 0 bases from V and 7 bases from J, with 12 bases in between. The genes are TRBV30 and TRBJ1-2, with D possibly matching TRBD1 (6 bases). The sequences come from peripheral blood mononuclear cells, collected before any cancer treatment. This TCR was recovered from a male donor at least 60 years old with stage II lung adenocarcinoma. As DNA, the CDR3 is TGTGCCTGGAGTGTGTGGGGGGCTTCTGGCTACACCTTC. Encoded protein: CAWSVWGASGYTF.